The source of this TCR beta chain is a study of T cells in localized non-small cell lung cancer. Libraries were prepared by immunoSEQ multiplex PCR; TCRdb keeps only in-frame clonotypes and omits some of them. The table lists about 13,000 clones, more than 75% of them singletons. V gave up 1 base and J gave up 0 bases, with 21 bases separating them. CDR1 is MGHRA, CDR2 YSYEKL, per germline. The CDR3 runs to 19 residues. The receptor comes from an older male donor with stage I squamous cell lung carcinoma. Sequences were derived from peripheral blood, sampled before any cancer treatment. The chain links TRBV4-1 to TRBJ1-1; no clear D gene. Written as DNA, the CDR3 is TGCGCCAGCAGCCAAGGGTTGGATAGGCTCACAAGTTTGAACACTGAAGCTTTCTTT. Its translation: CASSQGLDRLTSLNTEAFF.